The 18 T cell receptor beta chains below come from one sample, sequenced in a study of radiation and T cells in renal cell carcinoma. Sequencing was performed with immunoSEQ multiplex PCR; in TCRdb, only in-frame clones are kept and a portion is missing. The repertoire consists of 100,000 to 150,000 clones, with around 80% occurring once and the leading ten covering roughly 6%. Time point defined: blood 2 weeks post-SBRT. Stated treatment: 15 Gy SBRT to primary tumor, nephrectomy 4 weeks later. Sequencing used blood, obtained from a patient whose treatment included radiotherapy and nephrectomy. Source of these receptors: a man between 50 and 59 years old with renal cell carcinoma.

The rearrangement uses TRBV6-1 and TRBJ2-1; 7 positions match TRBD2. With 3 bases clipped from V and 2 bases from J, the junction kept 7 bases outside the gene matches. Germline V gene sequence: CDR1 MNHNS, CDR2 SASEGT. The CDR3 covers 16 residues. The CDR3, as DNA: TGTGCCAGCAGTGATACGGCGGGAGTCCCCTACAATGAGCAGTTCTTC. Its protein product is CASSDTAGVPYNEQFF.

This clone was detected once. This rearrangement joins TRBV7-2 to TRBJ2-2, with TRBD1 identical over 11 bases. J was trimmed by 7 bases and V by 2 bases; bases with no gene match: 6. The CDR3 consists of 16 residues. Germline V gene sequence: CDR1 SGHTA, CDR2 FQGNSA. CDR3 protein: CASSLRTGGGGGELFF. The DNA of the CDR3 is TGTGCCAGCAGCTTAAGGACAGGGGGCGGTGGCGGGGAGCTGTTTTTT.

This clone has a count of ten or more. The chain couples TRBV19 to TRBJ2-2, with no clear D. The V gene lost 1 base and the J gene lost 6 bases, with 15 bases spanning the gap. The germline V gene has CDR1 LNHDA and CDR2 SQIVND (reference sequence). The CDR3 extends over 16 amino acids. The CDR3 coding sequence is TGTGCCAGTAGTATAGCCGACACCCATAGCCCCGGGGAGCTGTTTTTT. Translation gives CASSIADTHSPGELFF.

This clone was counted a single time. In DNA, the CDR3 is TGTGCCAGCAGCTTCAGTGGGGGCTCCTACGAGCAGTACTTC. Translated: CASSFSGGSYEQYF. The chain combines TRBV7-9 with TRBJ2-7; D assignment may be TRBD1 or TRBD2 (5 bases each). Germline V gene sequence: CDR1 SEHNR, CDR2 FQNEAQ (reference sequence). V lost 3 bases to trimming and J lost 0 bases, with 9 bases between them. This CDR3 has 14 amino acids.

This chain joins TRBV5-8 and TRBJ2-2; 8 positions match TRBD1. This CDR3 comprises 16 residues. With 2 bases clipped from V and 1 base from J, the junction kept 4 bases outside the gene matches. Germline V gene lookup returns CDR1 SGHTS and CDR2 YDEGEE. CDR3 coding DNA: TGTGCCAGCAGCTTCCTGACAGGGGTGAACACCGGGGAGCTGTTTTTT. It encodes CASSFLTGVNTGELFF.

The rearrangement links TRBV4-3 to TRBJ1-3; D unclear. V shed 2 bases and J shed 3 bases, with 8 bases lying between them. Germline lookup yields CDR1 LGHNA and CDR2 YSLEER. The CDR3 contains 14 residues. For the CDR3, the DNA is TGCGCCAGCAGCCAATCTGTAATTGGAAACACCATATATTTT. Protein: CASSQSVIGNTIYF.

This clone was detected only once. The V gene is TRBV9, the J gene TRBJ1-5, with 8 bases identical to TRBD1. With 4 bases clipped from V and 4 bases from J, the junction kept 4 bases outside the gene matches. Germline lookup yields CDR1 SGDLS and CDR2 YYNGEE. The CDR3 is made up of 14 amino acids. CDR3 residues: CASSRGDRNQPQHF. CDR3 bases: TGTGCCAGCAGCCGAGGGGACAGGAATCAGCCCCAGCATTTT.

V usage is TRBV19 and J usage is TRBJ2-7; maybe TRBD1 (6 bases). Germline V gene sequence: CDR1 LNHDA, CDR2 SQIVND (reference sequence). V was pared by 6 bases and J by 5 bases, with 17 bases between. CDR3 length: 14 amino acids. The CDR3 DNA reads TGTGCCAGTAGCTTCAGGGGCTTCATGGACGAGCAGTACTTC. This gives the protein CASSFRGFMDEQYF. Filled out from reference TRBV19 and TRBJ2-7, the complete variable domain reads DGGITQSPKYLFRKEGQNVTLSCEQNLNHDAMYWYRQDPGQGLRLIYYSQIVNDFQKGDIAEGYSVSREKKESFPLTVTSAQKNPTAFYLCASSFRGFMDEQYFGPGTRLTVT.

The CDR3 reads CASSSYGFRGRGANVLTF. In DNA, the CDR3 is TGTGCCAGCAGTTCTTACGGTTTCAGGGGGCGTGGGGCCAACGTCCTGACTTTC. This chain joins TRBV28 and TRBJ2-6, with 8 bases that match TRBD1. This CDR3 is 18 amino acids long. From germline, CDR1 is MDHEN and CDR2 SYDVKM. Unmatched junction bases numbered 11, after V lost 4 bases and J lost 3 bases.

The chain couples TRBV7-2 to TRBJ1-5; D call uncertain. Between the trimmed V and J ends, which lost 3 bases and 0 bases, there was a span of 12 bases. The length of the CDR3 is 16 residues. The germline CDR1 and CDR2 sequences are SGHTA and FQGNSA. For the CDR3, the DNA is TGTGCCAGCAGCTTCCTCGGGGAATATAGCAATCAGCCCCAGCATTTT. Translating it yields CASSFLGEYSNQPQHF.

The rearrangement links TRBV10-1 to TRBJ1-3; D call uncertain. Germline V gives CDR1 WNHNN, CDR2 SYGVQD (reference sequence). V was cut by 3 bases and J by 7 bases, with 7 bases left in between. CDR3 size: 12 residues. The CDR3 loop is CASSEGRNTIYF. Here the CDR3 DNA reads TGCGCCAGCAGTGAAGGACGGAACACCATATATTTT.

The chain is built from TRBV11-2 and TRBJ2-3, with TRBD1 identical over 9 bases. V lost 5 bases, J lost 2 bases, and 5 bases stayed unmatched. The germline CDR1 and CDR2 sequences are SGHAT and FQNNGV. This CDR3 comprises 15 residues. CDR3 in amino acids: CASSNRDRDTDTQYF. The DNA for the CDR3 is TGTGCCAGCAGCAATCGGGACAGGGACACAGATACGCAGTATTTT.

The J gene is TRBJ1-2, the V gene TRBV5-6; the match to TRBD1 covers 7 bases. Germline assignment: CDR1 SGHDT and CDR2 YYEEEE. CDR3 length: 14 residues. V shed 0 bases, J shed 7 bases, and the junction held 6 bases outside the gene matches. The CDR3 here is CASSLAPQGVGYTF. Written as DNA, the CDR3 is TGTGCCAGCAGCTTGGCTCCCCAGGGGGTTGGCTACACCTTC.

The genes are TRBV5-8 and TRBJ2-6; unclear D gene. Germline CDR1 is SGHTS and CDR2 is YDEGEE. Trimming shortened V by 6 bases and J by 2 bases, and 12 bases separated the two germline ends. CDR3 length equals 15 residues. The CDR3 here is CASMAWGAGANVLTF. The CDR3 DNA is TGTGCCAGCATGGCGTGGGGTGCTGGGGCCAACGTCCTGACTTTC.

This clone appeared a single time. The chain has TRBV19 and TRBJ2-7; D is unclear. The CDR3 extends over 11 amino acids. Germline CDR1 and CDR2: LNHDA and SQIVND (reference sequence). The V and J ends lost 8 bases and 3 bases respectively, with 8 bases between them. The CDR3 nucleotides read TGTGCCAGTGCCTCAGGCTACGAGCAGTACTTC. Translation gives CASASGYEQYF.

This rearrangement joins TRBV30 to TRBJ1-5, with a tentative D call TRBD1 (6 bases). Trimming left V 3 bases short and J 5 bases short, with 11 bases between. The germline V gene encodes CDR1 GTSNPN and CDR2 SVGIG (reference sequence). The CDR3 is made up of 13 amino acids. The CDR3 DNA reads TGTGCCTGGAGCAAGAGGGGGGATCAGCCCCAGCATTTT. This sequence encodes CAWSKRGDQPQHF.

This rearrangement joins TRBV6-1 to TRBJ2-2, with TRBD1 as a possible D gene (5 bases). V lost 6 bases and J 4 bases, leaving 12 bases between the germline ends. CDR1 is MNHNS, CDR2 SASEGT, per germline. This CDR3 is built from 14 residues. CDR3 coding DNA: TGTGCCAGCAGCACAGGACGTTTCACCGGGGAGCTGTTTTTT. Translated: CASSTGRFTGELFF.

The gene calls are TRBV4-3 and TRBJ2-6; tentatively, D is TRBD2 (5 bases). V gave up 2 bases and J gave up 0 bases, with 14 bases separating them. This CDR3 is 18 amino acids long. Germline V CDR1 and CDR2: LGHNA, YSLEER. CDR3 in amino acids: CASSQQPGIYSGANVLTF. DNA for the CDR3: TGCGCCAGCAGCCAACAGCCGGGGATATACTCTGGGGCCAACGTCCTGACTTTC.